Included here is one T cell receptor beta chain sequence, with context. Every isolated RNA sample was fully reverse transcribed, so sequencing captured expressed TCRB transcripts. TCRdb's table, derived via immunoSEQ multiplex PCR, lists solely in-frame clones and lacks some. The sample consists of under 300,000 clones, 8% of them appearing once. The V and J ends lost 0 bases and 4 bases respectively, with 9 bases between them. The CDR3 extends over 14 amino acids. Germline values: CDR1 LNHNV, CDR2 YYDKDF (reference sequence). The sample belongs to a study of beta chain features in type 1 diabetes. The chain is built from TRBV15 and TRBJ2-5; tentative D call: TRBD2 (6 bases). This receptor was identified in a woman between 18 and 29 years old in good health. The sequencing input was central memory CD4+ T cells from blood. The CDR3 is CATSRDRRGETQYF. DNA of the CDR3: TGTGCCACCAGCAGAGATAGGAGGGGAGAGACCCAGTACTTC.